The rows below give T cell receptor beta chains drawn from one sample of a study of response to subunit inactivated influenza vaccine. TCRdb redid the calling of the RT-PCR reads with MiXCR, one entry per CDR3 protein. The data contain 150,000 to 200,000 distinct CDR3 sequences, about 12% of them singletons. The same data also went into a second study, on T cells expressing NK-cell markers.

The sample was CD8+ T cells sorted from PBMCs, taken roughly 12 days after vaccination. These receptors were taken from a man aged 45-60 years who received an inactivated influenza vaccine. Both conserved end residues are part of each CDR3. The order of the fields is CDR3 length, J gene, D gene, V gene, clone size, CDR3 DNA, CDR3 protein. The D gene is left open where the match is weak. Some rows mark clone size as missing; the rest say once, few, many or name a class of expanded clone.

14 | TRBJ2-5 | . | TRBV24-1 | . | TGTGCCACCAGTGATTTGGGGGATTTGGAGACCCAGTACTTC | CATSDLGDLETQYF
16 | TRBJ2-7 | . | TRBV28 | . | TGTGCCAGCAGTTTCCTCTTGAGTGGGACAACCTACGAGCAGTACTTC | CASSFLLSGTTYEQYF
15 | TRBJ2-7 | TRBD2 | TRBV9 | few | TGTGCCAGCAGCGTAGGACTAGCGGTGCCCTACGAGCAGTACTTC | CASSVGLAVPYEQYF
14 | TRBJ2-7 | . | TRBV6-2/TRBV6-3 | few | TGTGCCAGCAGTTACCGTCAGTCTACCTACGAGCAGTACTTC | CASSYRQSTYEQYF
13 | TRBJ1-1 | . | TRBV20-1 | few | TGCAGTGCTAGAAGTTACATGAACACTGAAGCTTTCTTT | CSARSYMNTEAFF
16 | TRBJ2-7 | TRBD2 | TRBV5-1 | . | TGCGCCAGCAGCTCGGCTAGTCTAGCGGGGATATACGAGCAGTACTTC | CASSSASLAGIYEQYF
15 | TRBJ2-7 | . | TRBV5-6 | . | TGTGCCAGCAGCTCCCCCGGGACAAATTCCTACGAGCAGTACTTC | CASSSPGTNSYEQYF
15 | TRBJ2-2 | . | TRBV7-9 | few | TGTGCCAGCAGCGCTCACAGGGTCGACACCGGGGAGCTGTTTTTT | CASSAHRVDTGELFF
13 | TRBJ2-7 | . | TRBV6-2/TRBV6-3 | . | TGTGCCAGCAGTTACTTAGAAGAACCCGAGCAGTACTTC | CASSYLEEPEQYF
16 | TRBJ2-1 | . | TRBV4-3 | few | TGCGCCAGCAGCCCCCCTCTCGGAGGCTCCTACAATGAGCAGTTCTTC | CASSPPLGGSYNEQFF
16 | TRBJ2-7 | . | TRBV4-1 | few | TGCGCCAGCAGCCAAGTGGACAGCTTAATTTACTACGAGCAGTACTTC | CASSQVDSLIYYEQYF
15 | TRBJ2-1 | TRBD2 | TRBV5-6 | . | TGTGCCAGCAGCTTGTGGACTAGCGGGAGTCATGAGCAGTTCTTC | CASSLWTSGSHEQFF
17 | TRBJ2-2 | TRBD1 | TRBV24-1 | few | TGTGCCACCAGTGACTTGGGGACAGGGGGTAACACCGGGGAGCTGTTTTTT | CATSDLGTGGNTGELFF
13 | TRBJ2-7 | . | TRBV9 | . | TGTGCCAGCGCCGGGGGCGCCTCCTACGAGCAGTACTTC | CASAGGASYEQYF
17 | TRBJ2-3 | . | TRBV7-9 | few | TGTGCCAGCAGCTTAACCCCACAGGGGGGGAGCACAGATACGCAGTATTTT | CASSLTPQGGSTDTQYF
14 | TRBJ2-1 | . | TRBV29-1 | . | TGCAGCGTTGGTGGACATGCGAGCGGCGCTGAGCAGTTCTTC | CSVGGHASGAEQFF
14 | TRBJ2-3 | TRBD2 | TRBV6-4 | . | TGTGCCAGCAGTGACTCGGCGGGGGCAGATACGCAGTATTTT | CASSDSAGADTQYF
17 | TRBJ2-1 | . | TRBV5-6 | many | TGTGCCAGCAGCTTGGTGGCAGGGCTAGATGTGAGGAATGAGCAGTTCTTC | CASSLVAGLDVRNEQFF
15 | TRBJ2-3 | . | TRBV12-3/TRBV12-4 | . | TGTGCCAGCAGTTTAGCTGCAGACTACACAGATACGCAGTATTTT | CASSLAADYTDTQYF
15 | TRBJ2-1 | TRBD2 | TRBV5-6 | . | TGTGCCAGCAGCGTTACTAGCGGGAGGGCCTGGGAGCAGTTCTTC | CASSVTSGRAWEQFF
17 | TRBJ1-1 | . | TRBV4-1 | . | TGCGCCAGCAGCCAAGAGGCTATTATTAGGGTTTATACTGAAGCTTTCTTT | CASSQEAIIRVYTEAFF
16 | TRBJ2-3 | . | TRBV5-6 | . | TGTGCCAGCAGTTCTGCCAGCGGGTGGGGGACAGATACGCAGTATTTT | CASSSASGWGTDTQYF
15 | TRBJ2-1 | . | TRBV27 | . | TGTGCCAGCAGTTTAACGGGGGGCGGGTACAATGAGCAGTTCTTC | CASSLTGGGYNEQFF
13 | TRBJ2-7 | . | TRBV30 | once | TGTGCCTGGAGTACCGGGACATTCGACGAGCAGTACTTC | CAWSTGTFDEQYF
14 | TRBJ2-2 | . | TRBV6-4 | few | TGTGCCAGCAGTGATTTCCCATCTAGCGGGGAGCTGTTTTTT | CASSDFPSSGELFF
14 | TRBJ2-7 | . | TRBV6-1 | . | TGTGCCAGCTTGGGGGCAGGGTGGGCCTACGAGCAGTACTTC | CASLGAGWAYEQYF
18 | TRBJ2-5 | TRBD2 | TRBV5-4 | few | TGTGCCAGCAGCTTGACTCCCGGAGGACTAGCGAGTCAAGAGACCCAGTACTTC | CASSLTPGGLASQETQYF
17 | TRBJ2-3 | TRBD2 | TRBV20-1 | . | TGCAGTGGCACTAGCGGAGGGGGGAGCCATAGCACAGATACGCAGTATTTT | CSGTSGGGSHSTDTQYF
13 | TRBJ1-1 | . | TRBV6-5 | . | TGTGCCAGCAGTTACAGTTACCTCACTGAAGCTTTCTTT | CASSYSYLTEAFF